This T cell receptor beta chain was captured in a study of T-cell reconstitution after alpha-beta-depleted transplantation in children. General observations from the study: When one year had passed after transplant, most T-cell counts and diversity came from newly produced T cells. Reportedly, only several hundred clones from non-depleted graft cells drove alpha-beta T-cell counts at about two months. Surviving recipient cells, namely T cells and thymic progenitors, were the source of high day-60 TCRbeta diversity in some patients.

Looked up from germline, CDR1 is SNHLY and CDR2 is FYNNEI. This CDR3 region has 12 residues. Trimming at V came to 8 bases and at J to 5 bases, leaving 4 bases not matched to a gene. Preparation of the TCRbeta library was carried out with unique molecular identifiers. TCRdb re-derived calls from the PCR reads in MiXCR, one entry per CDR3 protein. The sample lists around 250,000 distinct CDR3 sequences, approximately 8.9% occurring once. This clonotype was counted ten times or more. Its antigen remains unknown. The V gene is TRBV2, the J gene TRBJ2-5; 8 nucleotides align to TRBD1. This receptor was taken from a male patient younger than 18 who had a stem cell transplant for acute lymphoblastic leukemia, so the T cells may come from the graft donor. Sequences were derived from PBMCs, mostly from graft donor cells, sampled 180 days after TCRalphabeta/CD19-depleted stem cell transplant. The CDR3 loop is CASQGAWETQYF. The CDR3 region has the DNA TGTGCCAGCCAGGGGGCTTGGGAGACCCAGTACTTC.